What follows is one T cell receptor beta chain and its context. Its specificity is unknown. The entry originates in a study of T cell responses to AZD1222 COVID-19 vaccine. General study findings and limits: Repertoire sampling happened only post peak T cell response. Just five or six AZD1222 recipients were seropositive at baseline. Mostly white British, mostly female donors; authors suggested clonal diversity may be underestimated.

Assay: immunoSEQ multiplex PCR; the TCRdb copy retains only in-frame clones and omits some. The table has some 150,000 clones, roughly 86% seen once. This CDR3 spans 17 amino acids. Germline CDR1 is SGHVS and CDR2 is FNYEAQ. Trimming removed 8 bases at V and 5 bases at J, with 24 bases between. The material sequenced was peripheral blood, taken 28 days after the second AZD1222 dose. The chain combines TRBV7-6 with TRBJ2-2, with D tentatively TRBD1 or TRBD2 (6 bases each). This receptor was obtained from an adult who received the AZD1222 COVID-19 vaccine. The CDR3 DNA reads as TGTGCCAGCGCGGTCCCCAGCAGGGGAGGTCAGACCGGGGAGCTGTTTTTT. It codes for CASAVPSRGGQTGELFF. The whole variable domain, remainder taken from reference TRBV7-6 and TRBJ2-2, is GAGVSQSPRYKVTKRGQDVALRCDPISGHVSLYWYRQALGQGPEFLTYFNYEAQQDKSGLPNDRFSAERPEGSISTLTIQRTEQRDSAMYRCASAVPSRGGQTGELFFGEGSRLTVL.